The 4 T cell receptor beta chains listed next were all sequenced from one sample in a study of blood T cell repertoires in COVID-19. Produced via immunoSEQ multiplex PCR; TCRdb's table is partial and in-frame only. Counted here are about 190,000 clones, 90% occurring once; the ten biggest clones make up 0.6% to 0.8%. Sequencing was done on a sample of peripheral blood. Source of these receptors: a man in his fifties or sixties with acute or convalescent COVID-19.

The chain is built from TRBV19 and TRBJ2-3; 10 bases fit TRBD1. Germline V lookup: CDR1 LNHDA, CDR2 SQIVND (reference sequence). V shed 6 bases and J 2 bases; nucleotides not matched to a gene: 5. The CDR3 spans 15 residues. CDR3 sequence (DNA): TGTGCCAGTAGCAGGGGGACAGGGGACACAGATACGCAGTATTTT. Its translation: CASSRGTGDTDTQYF.

The CDR3 DNA is TGTGCCAGCAGAAGGGGAGGCAATGAGCAGTTCTTC. Its translation is CASRRGGNEQFF. The rearrangement uses TRBV3-1 (or the pseudogene TRBV3-2) and TRBJ2-1, with D perhaps TRBD2 (6 bases). The V gene's germline CDR1 is LGHDT and CDR2 YNNKEL (reference sequence). The CDR3 contains 12 residues. Between the trimmed V and J ends, which lost 6 bases and 6 bases, there was a span of 9 bases.

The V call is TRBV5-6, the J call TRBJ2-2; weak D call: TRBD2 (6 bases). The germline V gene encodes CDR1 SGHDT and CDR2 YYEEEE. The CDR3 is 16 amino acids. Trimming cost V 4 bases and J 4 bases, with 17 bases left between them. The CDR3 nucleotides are TGTGCCAGCAGCACCGGGGGATATACCGGCACCGGGGAGCTGTTTTTT. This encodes CASSTGGYTGTGELFF.

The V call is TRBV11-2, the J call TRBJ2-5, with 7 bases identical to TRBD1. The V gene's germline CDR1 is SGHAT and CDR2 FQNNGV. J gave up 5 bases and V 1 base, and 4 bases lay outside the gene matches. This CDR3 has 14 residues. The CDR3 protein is CASSLATGSETQYF. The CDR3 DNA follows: TGTGCCAGCAGCTTAGCGACAGGGAGCGAGACCCAGTACTTC.